Listed below are T cell receptor beta chains from one sample, sequenced in a study of cytomegalovirus exposure and HLA in healthy donors. Assay: immunoSEQ multiplex PCR; the TCRdb copy retains only in-frame clones and omits some. The sample lists fewer than 150,000 clones; 70% to 85% were seen once. Sequencing was carried out using PBMCs. These receptors all come from a man aged 50 or older in good health and CMV-seropositive. Both conserved end residues are part of each CDR3. The order of the fields is CDR3 DNA, CDR3 protein, clone size, J gene, D gene, V gene. D genes are given only for firm matches. Where a row states a size, it is once, few, many or the class of an expanded clone; other rows omit it.

CDR3 DNA: TGTGCCAGCAGCCTTGGAGGGTCAGTAAGTTACGAGCAGTACTTC
CDR3 protein: CASSLGGSVSYEQYF
clone size: .
J gene: TRBJ2-7
D gene: .
V gene: TRBV5-4

CDR3 DNA: TGTGCCAGCACCTCGGGAGTTAGCTATGAGCAGTTCTTC
CDR3 protein: CASTSGVSYEQFF
clone size: .
J gene: TRBJ2-1
D gene: .
V gene: TRBV7-2

CDR3 DNA: TGTGCCAGCAGTGAAAGACAGCCGGATAATTCACCCCTCCACTTT
CDR3 protein: CASSERQPDNSPLHF
clone size: .
J gene: TRBJ1-6
D gene: .
V gene: TRBV6-1

CDR3 DNA: TGTGCCAGCAGCCGGGACAGGGCCTACGAGCAGTACTTC
CDR3 protein: CASSRDRAYEQYF
clone size: .
J gene: TRBJ2-7
D gene: TRBD1
V gene: TRBV6-6

CDR3 DNA: TGTGCCAGCTCACCAGGAAAGACAGGGTCTGGAAACACCATATATTTT
CDR3 protein: CASSPGKTGSGNTIYF
clone size: .
J gene: TRBJ1-3
D gene: TRBD1
V gene: TRBV18

CDR3 DNA: TGCGCCAGCAGCCAAGATACTAGCGGGGGAGTGGCCAATGAGCAGTTCTTC
CDR3 protein: CASSQDTSGGVANEQFF
clone size: .
J gene: TRBJ2-1
D gene: TRBD2
V gene: TRBV4-3

CDR3 DNA: TGTGCCATTTCAGGGGACCATAGCAATCAGCCCCAGCATTTT
CDR3 protein: CAISGDHSNQPQHF
clone size: .
J gene: TRBJ1-5
D gene: .
V gene: TRBV19

CDR3 DNA: TGTGCCAGCAGCTCGGACAGGGCGTTTAATGAAAAACTGTTTTTT
CDR3 protein: CASSSDRAFNEKLFF
clone size: once
J gene: TRBJ1-4
D gene: TRBD1
V gene: TRBV7-9

CDR3 DNA: TGTGCCAGCTCACCGAGGACAGGGGCAGGAGAGACCCAGTACTTC
CDR3 protein: CASSPRTGAGETQYF
clone size: .
J gene: TRBJ2-5
D gene: TRBD1
V gene: TRBV18

CDR3 DNA: TGCGCCAGCAGGGCCCTAGCGTTCACAGATACGCAGTATTTT
CDR3 protein: CASRALAFTDTQYF
clone size: .
J gene: TRBJ2-3
D gene: .
V gene: TRBV10-2

CDR3 DNA: TGTGCCAGCAGTGAAGTGGGCCCCAATCAGCCCCAGCATTTT
CDR3 protein: CASSEVGPNQPQHF
clone size: .
J gene: TRBJ1-5
D gene: .
V gene: TRBV2

CDR3 DNA: TGTGCCAGCTCTAGAGGGGGTTACGACAATCAGCCCCAGCATTTT
CDR3 protein: CASSRGGYDNQPQHF
clone size: .
J gene: TRBJ1-5
D gene: .
V gene: TRBV2

CDR3 DNA: TGTGCCAGCAGCTTCGCGGACAGGGGGAGAAACTACGAGCAGTACTTC
CDR3 protein: CASSFADRGRNYEQYF
clone size: once
J gene: TRBJ2-7
D gene: TRBD1
V gene: TRBV7-9

CDR3 DNA: TGTGCCTCCCAATTCAGGGGTGAAGGTGAAAAACTGTTTTTT
CDR3 protein: CASQFRGEGEKLFF
clone size: few
J gene: TRBJ1-4
D gene: .
V gene: TRBV30

CDR3 DNA: TGTGCCAGCAGGCTCGGGAATAGCAATCAGCCCCAGCATTTT
CDR3 protein: CASRLGNSNQPQHF
clone size: few
J gene: TRBJ1-5
D gene: .
V gene: TRBV28

CDR3 DNA: TGCGCCAGCACGAGTGGGCGGGGGGGCTATATACAGAATGAGCAGTTCTTC
CDR3 protein: CASTSGRGGYIQNEQFF
clone size: many
J gene: TRBJ2-1
D gene: TRBD2
V gene: TRBV4-1

CDR3 DNA: TGTGCCACCAGCAGAGATGGGGGCCGGCGGGTCTTC
CDR3 protein: CATSRDGGRRVF
clone size: .
J gene: TRBJ2-1
D gene: .
V gene: TRBV15

CDR3 DNA: TGTGCCAGCAGTGAATGGAGGGGTTCGAACACCGGGGAGCTGTTTTTT
CDR3 protein: CASSEWRGSNTGELFF
clone size: .
J gene: TRBJ2-2
D gene: .
V gene: TRBV25-1

CDR3 DNA: TGCGCCAGCAGTGCTGACGGGATCGGGTACGAGCAGTACTTC
CDR3 protein: CASSADGIGYEQYF
clone size: .
J gene: TRBJ2-7
D gene: .
V gene: TRBV10-1

CDR3 DNA: TGTGCCAGCAGTCCCCTCAGGGGCGACACTGAAGCTTTCTTT
CDR3 protein: CASSPLRGDTEAFF
clone size: .
J gene: TRBJ1-1
D gene: .
V gene: TRBV6-1

CDR3 DNA: TGTGCCAGCAGCACCTCGGGAGCTGAGCAGTTCTTC
CDR3 protein: CASSTSGAEQFF
clone size: .
J gene: TRBJ2-1
D gene: .
V gene: TRBV13

CDR3 DNA: TGCGCCAGCAGCCCCGGGACAGTTCTCTCTGGGGCCAACGTCCTGACTTTC
CDR3 protein: CASSPGTVLSGANVLTF
clone size: .
J gene: TRBJ2-6
D gene: TRBD1
V gene: TRBV5-1

CDR3 DNA: TGTGCCAGCAGTAGACAGGGCAATAGCAATCAGCCCCAGCATTTT
CDR3 protein: CASSRQGNSNQPQHF
clone size: few
J gene: TRBJ1-5
D gene: TRBD1
V gene: TRBV6-5

CDR3 DNA: TGTGCCAGCAAGACCCCGGGACAGAGGGGCCATGGCTACACCTTC
CDR3 protein: CASKTPGQRGHGYTF
clone size: few
J gene: TRBJ1-2
D gene: TRBD1
V gene: TRBV6-1

CDR3 DNA: TGTGTATCCGGAGACAGGAACCCCTACGAGCAGTACTTC
CDR3 protein: CVSGDRNPYEQYF
clone size: few
J gene: TRBJ2-7
D gene: .
V gene: TRBV6-1

CDR3 DNA: TGTGCCACCGGAAGTGGGACAGCAAATTCACCCCTCCACTTT
CDR3 protein: CATGSGTANSPLHF
clone size: .
J gene: TRBJ1-6
D gene: TRBD1
V gene: TRBV15

CDR3 DNA: TGTGCCAGCAGCCCTCCTACGTTAATATCCTACAATGAGCAGTTCTTC
CDR3 protein: CASSPPTLISYNEQFF
clone size: .
J gene: TRBJ2-1
D gene: .
V gene: TRBV7-9

CDR3 DNA: TGTGCCAGCAGTCTAGGGGGCGAGGGGTTTGTGGAGCAGTACTTC
CDR3 protein: CASSLGGEGFVEQYF
clone size: .
J gene: TRBJ2-7
D gene: TRBD1
V gene: TRBV27

CDR3 DNA: TGTGCCAGCAGCCGACGGACTAGCCATACCTACGAGCAGTACTTC
CDR3 protein: CASSRRTSHTYEQYF
clone size: .
J gene: TRBJ2-7
D gene: TRBD2
V gene: TRBV7-2

CDR3 DNA: TGCGCCAGCAGTAGCGGGGGAGCGAACACCGGGGAGCTGTTTTTT
CDR3 protein: CASSSGGANTGELFF
clone size: .
J gene: TRBJ2-2
D gene: TRBD2
V gene: TRBV10-1

CDR3 DNA: TGTGCCAGCTCACCGGGAGGACAGGGGGCTTACGAGCAGTACTTC
CDR3 protein: CASSPGGQGAYEQYF
clone size: once
J gene: TRBJ2-7
D gene: TRBD1
V gene: TRBV18

CDR3 DNA: TGCGCCAGCAGTCTTGGACTAGCGGGGGTCTACGAGCAGTACTTC
CDR3 protein: CASSLGLAGVYEQYF
clone size: .
J gene: TRBJ2-7
D gene: TRBD2
V gene: TRBV4-1

CDR3 DNA: TGTGCCAGCAGCTGGGGGACTAGCGTTTCCCAAGAGACCCAGTACTTC
CDR3 protein: CASSWGTSVSQETQYF
clone size: .
J gene: TRBJ2-5
D gene: TRBD2
V gene: TRBV7-9

CDR3 DNA: TGTGCCAGCCTTATCCTCTACGAGCAGTACTTC
CDR3 protein: CASLILYEQYF
clone size: few
J gene: TRBJ2-7
D gene: .
V gene: TRBV6-1

CDR3 DNA: TGTGCCAGCAGTGAATCTCCGGGACAGGGATACTCCTACACCTTC
CDR3 protein: CASSESPGQGYSYTF
clone size: .
J gene: TRBJ1-2
D gene: TRBD1
V gene: TRBV6-1